The TCR beta chain under discussion was sequenced for a study of blood T cell repertoires in COVID-19. Per the study methods: Amplified reference gene primers provided the basis for estimating nucleated cell counts. The table came from immunoSEQ multiplex PCR; TCRdb's copy has only in-frame clones and leaves some out. Clone size and the V and J calls come from that table; the DNA yielded D and trimming. The table has approximately 150,000 clones, over 80% seen once; the top ten hold 13%. The CDR3 has 15 residues. The germline CDR1 and CDR2 sequences are MDHEN and SYDVKM. V dropped 2 bases and J dropped 6; count of bases not matched to a gene: 4.

The sequenced sample was peripheral blood. The origin of this receptor is a man in his 70s who had recovered from COVID-19. J is TRBJ1-6 and V is TRBV28; 7 bases match TRBD1. In DNA, the CDR3 is TGTGCCAGCAGTTTAAGGGGGCCGCTTAATTCACCCCTCCACTTT. This gives the protein CASSLRGPLNSPLHF.